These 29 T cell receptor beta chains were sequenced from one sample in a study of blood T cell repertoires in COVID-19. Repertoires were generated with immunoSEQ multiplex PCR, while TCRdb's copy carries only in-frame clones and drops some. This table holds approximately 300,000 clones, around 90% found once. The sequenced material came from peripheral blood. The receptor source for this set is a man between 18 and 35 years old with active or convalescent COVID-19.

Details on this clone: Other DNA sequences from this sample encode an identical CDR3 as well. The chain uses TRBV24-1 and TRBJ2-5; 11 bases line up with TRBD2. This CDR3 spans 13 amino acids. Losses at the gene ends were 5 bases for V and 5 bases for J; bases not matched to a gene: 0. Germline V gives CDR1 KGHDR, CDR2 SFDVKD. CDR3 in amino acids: CATSVAGGETQYF. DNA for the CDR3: TGTGCCACCAGTGTAGCGGGAGGGGAGACCCAGTACTTC.

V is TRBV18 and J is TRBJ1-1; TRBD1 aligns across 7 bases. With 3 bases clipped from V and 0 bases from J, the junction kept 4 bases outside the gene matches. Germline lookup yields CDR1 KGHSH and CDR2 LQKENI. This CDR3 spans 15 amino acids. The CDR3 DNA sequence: TGTGCCAGCTCACCTGGGGACAGTATGAACACTGAAGCTTTCTTT. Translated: CASSPGDSMNTEAFF.

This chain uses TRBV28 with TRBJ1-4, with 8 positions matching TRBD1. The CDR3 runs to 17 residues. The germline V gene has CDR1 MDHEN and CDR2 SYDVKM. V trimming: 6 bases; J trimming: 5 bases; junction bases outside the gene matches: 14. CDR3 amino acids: CASSHRQGLVRNEKLFF. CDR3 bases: TGTGCCAGCAGCCATCGACAGGGGTTAGTTAGGAATGAAAAACTGTTTTTT.

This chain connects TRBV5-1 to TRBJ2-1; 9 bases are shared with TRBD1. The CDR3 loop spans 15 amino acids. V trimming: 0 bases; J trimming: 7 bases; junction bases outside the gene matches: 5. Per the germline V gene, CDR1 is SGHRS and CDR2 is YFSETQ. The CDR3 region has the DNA TGCGCCAGCAGCTTGGTGGGACAGGGTCTGAATGAGCAGTTCTTC. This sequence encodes CASSLVGQGLNEQFF.

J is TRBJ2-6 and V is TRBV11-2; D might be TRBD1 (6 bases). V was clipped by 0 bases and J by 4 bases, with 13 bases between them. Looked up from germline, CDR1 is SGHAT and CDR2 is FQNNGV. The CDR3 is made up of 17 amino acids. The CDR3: CASSLDRNRDGANVLTF. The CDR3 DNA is TGTGCCAGCAGCTTAGATCGGAACAGGGACGGGGCCAACGTCCTGACTTTC. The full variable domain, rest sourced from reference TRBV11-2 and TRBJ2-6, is EAGVAQSPRYKIIEKRQSVAFWCNPISGHATLYWYQQILGQGPKLLIQFQNNGVVDDSQLPKDRFSAERLKGVDSTLKIQPAKLEDSAVYLCASSLDRNRDGANVLTFGAGSRLTVL.

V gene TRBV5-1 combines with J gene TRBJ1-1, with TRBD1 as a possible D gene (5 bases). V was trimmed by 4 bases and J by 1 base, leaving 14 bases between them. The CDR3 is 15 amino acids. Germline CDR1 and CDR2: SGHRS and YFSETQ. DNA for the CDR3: TGCGCCAGCAGCCCGGCCGGGAGGGGGAACACTGAAGCTTTCTTT. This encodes CASSPAGRGNTEAFF.

CDR3 DNA sequence: TGCGCCAGCAGCCCGGGGACAGTAGTCTTCACAGATACGCAGTATTTT. This encodes CASSPGTVVFTDTQYF. The chain carries TRBV5-1 and TRBJ2-3; 7 bases map to TRBD1. Germline values: CDR1 SGHRS, CDR2 YFSETQ. CDR3 length equals 16 residues. The J segment lost 2 bases and the V segment lost 4 bases, leaving 10 bases of the junction unmatched. Supplemented by reference TRBV5-1 and TRBJ2-3, the full variable domain reads KAGVTQTPRYLIKTRGQQVTLSCSPISGHRSVSWYQQTPGQGLQFLFEYFSETQRNKGNFPGRFSGRQFSNSRSEMNVSTLELGDSALYLCASSPGTVVFTDTQYFGPGTRLTVL.

CDR3 loop: CASSQESTTTRELFF. In DNA form, the CDR3 reads TGCGCCAGCAGCCAAGAAAGCACTACTACCCGGGAGCTGTTTTTT. The V and J genes are TRBV4-1 and TRBJ2-2; D uncertain. Germline CDR1 and CDR2: MGHRA and YSYEKL. The CDR3 covers 15 residues. V gave up 0 bases and J gave up 9 bases, with 14 bases separating them.

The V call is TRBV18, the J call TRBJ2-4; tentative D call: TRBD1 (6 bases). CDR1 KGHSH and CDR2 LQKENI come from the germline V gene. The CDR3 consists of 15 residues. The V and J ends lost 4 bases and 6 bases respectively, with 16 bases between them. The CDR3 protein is CASSLGLQDRNIQYF. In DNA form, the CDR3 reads TGTGCCAGCTCACTAGGACTGCAGGACAGAAACATTCAGTACTTC.

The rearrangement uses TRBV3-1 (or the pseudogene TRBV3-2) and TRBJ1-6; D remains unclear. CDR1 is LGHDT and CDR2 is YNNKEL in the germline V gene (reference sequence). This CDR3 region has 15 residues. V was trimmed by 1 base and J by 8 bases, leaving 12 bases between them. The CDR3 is CASSQGAISDSPLHF. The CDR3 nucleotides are TGTGCCAGCAGCCAAGGGGCGATTTCGGATTCACCCCTCCACTTT.

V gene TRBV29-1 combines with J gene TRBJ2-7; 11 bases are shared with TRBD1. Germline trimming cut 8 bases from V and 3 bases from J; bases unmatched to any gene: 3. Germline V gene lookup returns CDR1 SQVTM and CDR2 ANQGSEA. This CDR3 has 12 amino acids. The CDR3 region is CSIGTGGYEQYF. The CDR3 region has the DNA TGCAGCATCGGGACAGGGGGCTACGAGCAGTACTTC.

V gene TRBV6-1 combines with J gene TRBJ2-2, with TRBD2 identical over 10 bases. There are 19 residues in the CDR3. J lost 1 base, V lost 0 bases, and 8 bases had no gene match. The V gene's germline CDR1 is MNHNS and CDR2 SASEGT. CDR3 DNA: TGTGCCAGCAGTGAAGCGCTCACTAGCGGGACAATGAACACCGGGGAGCTGTTTTTT. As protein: CASSEALTSGTMNTGELFF.

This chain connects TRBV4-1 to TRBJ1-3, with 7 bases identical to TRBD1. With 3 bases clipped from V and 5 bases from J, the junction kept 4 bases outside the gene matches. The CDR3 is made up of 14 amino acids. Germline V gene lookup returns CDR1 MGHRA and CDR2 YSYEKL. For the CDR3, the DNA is TGCGCCAGCAGCCATGGGACAGCACGAAACACCATATATTTT. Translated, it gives CASSHGTARNTIYF.

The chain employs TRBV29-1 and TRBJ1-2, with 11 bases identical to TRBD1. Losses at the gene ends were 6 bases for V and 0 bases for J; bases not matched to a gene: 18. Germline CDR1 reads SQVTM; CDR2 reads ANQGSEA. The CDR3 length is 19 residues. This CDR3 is CSVARLPGQGENSNYGYTF. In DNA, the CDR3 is TGCAGCGTCGCGAGACTGCCGGGACAGGGGGAGAATTCTAACTATGGCTACACCTTC.

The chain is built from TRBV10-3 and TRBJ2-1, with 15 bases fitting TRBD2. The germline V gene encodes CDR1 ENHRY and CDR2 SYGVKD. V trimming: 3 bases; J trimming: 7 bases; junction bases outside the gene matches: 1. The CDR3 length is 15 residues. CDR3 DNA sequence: TGTGCCATCAGTGATGGGACTAGCGGGAGGAATGAGCAGTTCTTC. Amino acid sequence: CAISDGTSGRNEQFF.

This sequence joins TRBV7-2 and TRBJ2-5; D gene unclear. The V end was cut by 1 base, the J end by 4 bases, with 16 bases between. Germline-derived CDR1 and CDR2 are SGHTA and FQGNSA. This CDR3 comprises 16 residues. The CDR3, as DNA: TGTGCCAGCAGCTTAGAGAGGCCAGCCGCGAGAGAGACCCAGTACTTC. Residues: CASSLERPAARETQYF.

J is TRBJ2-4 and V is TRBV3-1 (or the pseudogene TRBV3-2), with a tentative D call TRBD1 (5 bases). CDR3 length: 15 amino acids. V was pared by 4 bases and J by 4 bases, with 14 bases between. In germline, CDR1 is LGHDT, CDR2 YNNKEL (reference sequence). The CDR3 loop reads CASSLRAPRKNIQYF. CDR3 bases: TGTGCCAGCAGCCTCAGGGCCCCGCGGAAAAACATTCAGTACTTC.

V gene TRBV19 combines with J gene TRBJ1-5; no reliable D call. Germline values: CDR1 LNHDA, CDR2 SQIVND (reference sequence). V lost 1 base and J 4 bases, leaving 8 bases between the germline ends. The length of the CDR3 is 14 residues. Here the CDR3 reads CASSIGLLNQPQHF. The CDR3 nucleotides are TGTGCCAGTAGTATAGGCCTATTAAATCAGCCCCAGCATTTT. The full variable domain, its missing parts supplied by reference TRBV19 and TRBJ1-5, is DGGITQSPKYLFRKEGQNVTLSCEQNLNHDAMYWYRQDPGQGLRLIYYSQIVNDFQKGDIAEGYSVSREKKESFPLTVTSAQKNPTAFYLCASSIGLLNQPQHFGDGTRLSIL.

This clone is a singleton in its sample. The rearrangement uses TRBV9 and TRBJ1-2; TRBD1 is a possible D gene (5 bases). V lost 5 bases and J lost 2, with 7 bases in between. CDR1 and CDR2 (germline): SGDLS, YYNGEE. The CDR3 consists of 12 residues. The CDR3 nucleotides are TGTGCCAGCAGGAACAGGAACTATGGCTACACCTTC. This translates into CASRNRNYGYTF.

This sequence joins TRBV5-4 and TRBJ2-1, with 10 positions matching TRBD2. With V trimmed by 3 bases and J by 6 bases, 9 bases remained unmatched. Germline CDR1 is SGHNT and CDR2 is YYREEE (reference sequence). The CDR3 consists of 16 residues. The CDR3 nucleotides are TGTGCCAGCAGCTGGGGAAGCGGGGGGGCATTCAATGAGCAGTTCTTC. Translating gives CASSWGSGGAFNEQFF.

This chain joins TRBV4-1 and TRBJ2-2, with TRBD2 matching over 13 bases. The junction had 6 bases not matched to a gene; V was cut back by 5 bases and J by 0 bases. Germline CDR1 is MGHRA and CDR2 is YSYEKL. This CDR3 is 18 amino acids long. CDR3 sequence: CASSYRLAGGPNTGELFF. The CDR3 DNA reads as TGCGCCAGCAGCTATCGACTAGCGGGAGGACCGAACACCGGGGAGCTGTTTTTT.

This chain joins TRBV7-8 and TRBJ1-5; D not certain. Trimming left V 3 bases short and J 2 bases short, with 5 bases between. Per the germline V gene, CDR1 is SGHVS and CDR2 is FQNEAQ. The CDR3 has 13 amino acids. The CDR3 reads CASSFGRNQPQHF. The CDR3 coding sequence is TGTGCCAGCAGCTTTGGGCGCAATCAGCCCCAGCATTTT.

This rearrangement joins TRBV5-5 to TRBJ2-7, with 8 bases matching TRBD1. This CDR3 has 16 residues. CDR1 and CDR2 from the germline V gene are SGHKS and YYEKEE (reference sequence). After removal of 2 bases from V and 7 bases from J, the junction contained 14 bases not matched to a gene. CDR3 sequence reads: CASSFKIQGGVREQYF. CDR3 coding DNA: TGTGCCAGCAGCTTTAAGATACAGGGGGGCGTTCGGGAGCAGTACTTC. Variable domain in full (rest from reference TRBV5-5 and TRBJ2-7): DAGVTQSPTHLIKTRGQQVTLRCSPISGHKSVSWYQQVLGQGPQFIFQYYEKEERGRGNFPDRFSARQFPNYSSELNVNALLLGDSALYLCASSFKIQGGVREQYFGPGTRLTVT.

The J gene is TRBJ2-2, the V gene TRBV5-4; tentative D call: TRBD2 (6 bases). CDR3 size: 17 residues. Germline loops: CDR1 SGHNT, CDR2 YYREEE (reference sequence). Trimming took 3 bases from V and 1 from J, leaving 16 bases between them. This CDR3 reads CASSSGGGSGNTGELFF. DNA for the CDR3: TGTGCCAGCAGCTCTGGTGGGGGTAGCGGGAACACCGGGGAGCTGTTTTTT.

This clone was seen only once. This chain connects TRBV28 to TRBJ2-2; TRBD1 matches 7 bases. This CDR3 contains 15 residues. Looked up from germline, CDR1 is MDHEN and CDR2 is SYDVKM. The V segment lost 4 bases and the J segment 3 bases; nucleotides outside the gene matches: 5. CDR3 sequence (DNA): TGTGCCAGCAGTTACGGGACAGACTACACCGGGGAGCTGTTTTTT. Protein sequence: CASSYGTDYTGELFF. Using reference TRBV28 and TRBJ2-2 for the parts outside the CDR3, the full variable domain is DVKVTQSSRYLVKRTGEKVFLECVQDMDHENMFWYRQDPGLGLRLIYFSYDVKMKEKGDIPEGYSVSREKKERFSLILESASTNQTSMYLCASSYGTDYTGELFFGEGSRLTVL.

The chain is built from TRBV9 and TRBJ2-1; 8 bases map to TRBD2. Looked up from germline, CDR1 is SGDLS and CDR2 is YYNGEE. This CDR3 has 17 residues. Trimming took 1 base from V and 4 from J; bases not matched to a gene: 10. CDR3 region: CASSVKSSLAGYNEQFF. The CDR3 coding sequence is TGTGCCAGCAGCGTAAAATCGAGTCTAGCGGGTTACAATGAGCAGTTCTTC.

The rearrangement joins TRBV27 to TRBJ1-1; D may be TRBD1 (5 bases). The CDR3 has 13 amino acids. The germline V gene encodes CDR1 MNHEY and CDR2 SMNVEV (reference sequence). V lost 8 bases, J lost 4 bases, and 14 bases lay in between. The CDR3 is CASGRDLGTEAFF. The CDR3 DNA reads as TGTGCCAGCGGCAGGGATTTGGGCACTGAAGCTTTCTTT.

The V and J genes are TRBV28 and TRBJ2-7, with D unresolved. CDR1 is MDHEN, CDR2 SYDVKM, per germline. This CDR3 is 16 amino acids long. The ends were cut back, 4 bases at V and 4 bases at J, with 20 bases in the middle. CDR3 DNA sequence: TGTGCCAGCAGTTCAACGTCGACGACGACTGAGTACGAGCAGTACTTC. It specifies CASSSTSTTTEYEQYF.

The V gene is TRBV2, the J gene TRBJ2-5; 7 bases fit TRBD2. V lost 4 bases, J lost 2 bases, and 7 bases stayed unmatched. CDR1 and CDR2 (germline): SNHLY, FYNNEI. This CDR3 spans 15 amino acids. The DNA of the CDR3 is TGTGCCAGCAGTGGCCTAACTAGCGAACAAGAGACCCAGTACTTC. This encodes CASSGLTSEQETQYF.